This T cell receptor (beta chain) was sequenced during a study of identical twins. Study conclusions and caveats: The conclusions drew on cross-sectional statistical analysis instead of tracking the same donors. Among out-of-frame alpha sequences shared by twins, low generation probability occurred in excess. Among beta out-of-frame sequences, excess sharing between twins appeared weaker.

TCRdb itself ran the 5' RACE reads through MiXCR, one entry per CDR3 protein. The sample comprises 700,000 to 950,000 distinct CDR3 sequences, 9% to 15% of which are singletons, and about 1.5% rests with the top ten. Only healthy Caucasians were included as donors. V was pared by 4 bases and J by 2 bases, with 19 bases between. CDR3 length equals 16 residues. Germline V gene lookup returns CDR1 SGHRS and CDR2 YFSETQ. A note on this clonotype: Its target is not known.

These data also featured in a second study, about yellow fever vaccine responses in identical twins.

The rearrangement links TRBV5-1 to TRBJ2-7; D uncertain. Sequenced input: PBMCs. This receptor was identified in a woman aged 18 to 35 in good health. CDR3 bases: TGCGCCAGCAGCCACCCTACACTCCGGACCCCCTACGAGCAGTACTTC. Its translation: CASSHPTLRTPYEQYF.